The 14 T cell receptor beta chains reported below all come from one sample, sequenced in a study of CD4 T cells in relation to SARS-CoV-2 and coronaviruses. Sequenced by immunoSEQ multiplex PCR; TCRdb stores in-frame clones only, minus some. The profile shows just over 35,000 clones, approximately 83% of them singletons. Their antigens are not known. The sample consisted of naive CD4+ T cells from PBMCs, cultured in vitro. Documented subset: naive CD4+ T cells isolated by negative enrichment. These receptors were taken from an adult with COVID-19.

The rearrangement links TRBV6-5 to TRBJ1-3; the D gene is possibly TRBD1 (5 bases). CDR1 is MNHEY and CDR2 is SVGAGI in the germline V gene. The CDR3 covers 13 residues. V gave up 8 bases and J gave up 4 bases, with 12 bases separating them. The CDR3 is CASRGAEGNTIYF. The DNA of the CDR3 is TGTGCCAGCCGCGGGGCAGAGGGAAACACCATATATTTT.

The J gene is TRBJ1-4, the V gene TRBV28; TRBD1 is a possible D gene (5 bases). CDR1 is MDHEN, CDR2 SYDVKM, per germline. The CDR3 length is 14 residues. Trimming shortened V by 5 bases and J by 7 bases, and 14 bases separated the two germline ends. The CDR3 loop is CASSIGGGGEKLFF. The CDR3 bases are TGTGCCAGCAGTATTGGTGGGGGGGGTGAAAAACTGTTTTTT.

The CDR3 region has the DNA TGTGCCAGCAGCCAAGGTCAGACGGGCACTAATGAAAAACTGTTTTTT. Translating it yields CASSQGQTGTNEKLFF. The V call is TRBV3-1 (or the pseudogene TRBV3-2), the J call TRBJ1-4, with D uncertain. The CDR3 is made up of 16 amino acids. CDR1 and CDR2 from the germline V gene are LGHDT and YNNKEL (reference sequence). V lost 1 base to trimming and J lost 2 bases, with 11 bases between them.

The rearrangement uses TRBV28 and TRBJ2-4; a possible D gene is TRBD2 (5 bases). This CDR3 is built from 16 residues. Germline V gives CDR1 MDHEN, CDR2 SYDVKM. Between the trimmed V and J ends, which lost 3 bases and 3 bases, there was a span of 15 bases. The CDR3 sequence is CASSFWGVGDKNIQYF. CDR3 bases: TGTGCCAGCAGTTTTTGGGGAGTGGGTGACAAAAACATTCAGTACTTC.

This clone was picked up a small number of times. The chain combines TRBV6-1 with TRBJ1-2; D uncertain. The CDR3 is 13 residues long. Trimming left V 0 bases short and J 4 bases short, with 6 bases between. Germline CDR1 and CDR2: MNHNS and SASEGT. CDR3 nucleotide sequence: TGTGCCAGCAGTGAAGCCGATCTCTATGGCTACACCTTC. Its translation is CASSEADLYGYTF.

This clone was found once. In the same sample, other DNA sequences code for this CDR3. CDR3 in amino acids: CASSLSGTSYEQYF. The CDR3 DNA sequence: TGTGCCAGCAGCTTATCAGGGACTTCCTACGAGCAGTACTTC. V usage is TRBV7-2 and J usage is TRBJ2-7, with D possibly matching TRBD2 (6 bases). Trimming stripped 2 bases from V and 1 base from J, with 9 bases between. Per germline, CDR1 SGHTA and CDR2 FQGNSA. This CDR3 is built from 14 residues.

The CDR3: CASSFILAGEAEKFF. The CDR3 DNA reads as TGCGCCAGCAGCTTTATACTAGCGGGAGAAGCGGAAAAGTTCTTC. The V gene is TRBV5-1, the J gene TRBJ2-1; 11 positions agree with TRBD2. The CDR3 has 15 amino acids. Germline loops: CDR1 SGHRS, CDR2 YFSETQ. Unmatched junction bases numbered 12, after V lost 2 bases and J lost 14 bases.

The chain joins TRBV7-9 to TRBJ1-2; tentatively, D is TRBD1 (6 bases). V lost 6 bases, J lost 10 bases, and 18 bases lay in between. The germline V gene encodes CDR1 SEHNR and CDR2 FQNEAQ (reference sequence). The length of the CDR3 is 13 residues. The DNA for the CDR3 is TGTGCCAGCAGTGAAGGGCGACAGGTTTACTACACCTTC. This encodes CASSEGRQVYYTF.

This clone showed up just once. The V and J genes are TRBV15 and TRBJ2-3; either TRBD1 or TRBD2 may supply D (5 bases each). Looked up from germline, CDR1 is LNHNV and CDR2 is YYDKDF (reference sequence). The CDR3 covers 16 residues. Deletions cut 5 bases from V and 2 bases from J, with 17 bases between. CDR3 bases: TGTGCCACCAGCGACGGGCAGGGAGCATACACAGATACGCAGTATTTT. Its protein is CATSDGQGAYTDTQYF. The full variable domain, with the rest looked up from reference TRBV15 and TRBJ2-3, is DAMVIQNPRYQVTQFGKPVTLSCSQTLNHNVMYWYQQKSSQAPKLLFHYYDKDFNNEADTPDNFQSRRPNTSFCFLDIRSPGLGDTAMYLCATSDGQGAYTDTQYFGPGTRLTVL.

The chain couples TRBV29-1 to TRBJ2-1; D may be TRBD1 or TRBD2 (5 bases each). Trimming left V 6 bases short and J 0 bases short, with 18 bases between. Germline-derived CDR1 and CDR2 are SQVTM and ANQGSEA. The CDR3 has 16 residues. CDR3 protein: CSVATGTPSSYNEQFF. The CDR3 DNA reads TGCAGCGTCGCGACCGGGACCCCCAGCTCCTACAATGAGCAGTTCTTC.

V gene TRBV7-3 combines with J gene TRBJ2-1, with D tentatively TRBD1 (6 bases). Germline values: CDR1 SGHTA, CDR2 FQGTGA. Trimming pared 6 bases from V and 3 bases from J, leaving 15 bases between. CDR3 length: 15 residues. In DNA, the CDR3 is TGTGCCAGCAGGACAACAGGGTCGCTCTACAATGAGCAGTTCTTC. Translation: CASRTTGSLYNEQFF.

This clone has a handful of counts. The chain has TRBV11-3 and TRBJ2-2; the D is unclear. This CDR3 contains 20 residues. V lost 0 bases to trimming and J lost 0 bases, with 20 bases between them. CDR1 is SGHNT and CDR2 is YENEEA in the germline V gene. The chain's CDR3 is CASSLERWAEHTANTGELFF. CDR3 in DNA: TGTGCCAGCAGCTTAGAGAGGTGGGCAGAGCATACAGCGAACACCGGGGAGCTGTTTTTT.

This rearrangement joins TRBV29-1 to TRBJ1-2, with D possibly being TRBD1 (6 bases). The V end was cut by 0 bases, the J end by 2 bases, with 10 bases between. This CDR3 is built from 14 residues. Germline CDR1 reads SQVTM; CDR2 reads ANQGSEA. The CDR3 DNA follows: TGCAGCGTTGAAGAGGCAGGGGCCAACTATGGCTACACCTTC. It yields the protein CSVEEAGANYGYTF.

The rearrangement links TRBV6-4 to TRBJ2-1; possible D gene TRBD2, 6 bases. Germline CDR1 MRHNA, CDR2 SNTAGT. Trimming took off 0 bases at V and 13 bases at J, with 16 bases between the two ends. The CDR3 has 14 residues. CDR3 region: CASSDSGLPMKQFF. DNA for the CDR3: TGTGCCAGCAGTGACTCTGGACTACCAATGAAACAGTTCTTC.